A single sample gave rise to the 6 T cell receptor beta chains below, sequenced in a study of glioma-infiltrating T cells after dendritic cell vaccination. Produced via immunoSEQ multiplex PCR; TCRdb's table is partial and in-frame only. This sample has just over 95,000 clones, with 79% found just once. This material consisted of blood, taken before dendritic cell vaccination. Receptors originate from a human donor with glioblastoma.

This chain joins TRBV27 and TRBJ1-2; 11 bases map to TRBD1. The CDR3 extends over 15 amino acids. The V gene's germline CDR1 is MNHEY and CDR2 SMNVEV (reference sequence). V gave up 8 bases and J gave up 1 base; unmatched junction bases: 6. The CDR3 coding sequence is TGTGCCAGCGGTGGACAGGGGGCAGGTAACTATGGCTACACCTTC. Its protein product is CASGGQGAGNYGYTF.

This clone was detected only once. V and J are TRBV11-1 and TRBJ1-1; possibly TRBD1 for D (5 bases). In germline, CDR1 is SGHAT, CDR2 FQDESV (reference sequence). Between the trimmed V and J ends, which lost 2 bases and 5 bases, there was a span of 12 bases. The CDR3 is 14 amino acids. The CDR3 protein is CASSLSAGGTEAFF. The CDR3 DNA reads as TGTGCCAGCAGCTTATCGGCGGGGGGGACTGAAGCTTTCTTT.

The chain recombines TRBV11-2 with TRBJ2-7; TRBD1 might be the D (5 bases). V lost 0 bases, J lost 1 base, and 16 bases lay in between. There are 17 residues in the CDR3. CDR1 is SGHAT and CDR2 is FQNNGV in the germline V gene. CDR3 protein: CASSLDHGRQISYEQYF. The CDR3 DNA reads TGTGCCAGCAGCTTAGATCACGGTCGACAGATTTCCTACGAGCAGTACTTC.

The chain is built from TRBV5-1 and TRBJ2-1; 8 nucleotides line up with TRBD2. The CDR3 loop spans 13 amino acids. J lost 10 bases, V lost 4 bases, and 7 bases had no gene match. Germline values: CDR1 SGHRS, CDR2 YFSETQ. The DNA for the CDR3 is TGCGCCAGCAGCCGGACTAGCTGGGAAGAGCAGTTCTTC. Residues: CASSRTSWEEQFF.

The chain employs TRBV6-5 and TRBJ1-2; no clear D. The CDR3 is 15 amino acids. In germline, CDR1 is MNHEY, CDR2 SVGAGI. Deletions cut 0 bases from V and 4 bases from J, with 12 bases between. The CDR3 here is CASSYSLQRGYGYTF. CDR3 nucleotide sequence: TGTGCCAGCAGTTACTCCCTTCAACGGGGCTATGGCTACACCTTC.

V usage is TRBV7-2 and J usage is TRBJ2-7; TRBD2 agrees at 10 bases. In germline, CDR1 is SGHTA, CDR2 FQGNSA. This CDR3 region has 15 residues. V shed 5 bases, J shed 3 bases, and the junction held 7 bases outside the gene matches. The CDR3 coding sequence is TGTGCCAGCAGCGAAGGACTAGCGGAGGTCTACGAGCAGTACTTC. Translating it yields CASSEGLAEVYEQYF.